Listed below are T cell receptor beta chains from one sample, sequenced in a study of neurological immune-mediated disorders. TCRdb reprocessed the 5' RACE reads with MiXCR, giving one entry per CDR3 protein. This sample has some 57,000 distinct CDR3 sequences, with about 4.1% found just once. Sequencing was carried out using PBMCs. All receptors come from a man between 60 and 70 years old with multiple sclerosis. The CDR3 runs from the conserved cysteine through the conserved F or W. The D gene is left open where the match is weak. Only part of the rows carry a size: once, few, many, or a class if the clone is expanded.

V gene	clone size	D gene	CDR3 length	J gene	CDR3 DNA	CDR3 protein
TRBV27	many	NA	16	TRBJ1-2	TGTGCCAGCAGGAACCTCGCCGCCCTTACCGAGGGTGGCTACACCTTC	CASRNLAALTEGGYTF
TRBV24-1	once	NA	15	TRBJ1-5	TGTGTCACCAGTGATCGTACCACGGGGGATCAGCCCCAGCATTTT	CVTSDRTTGDQPQHF
TRBV7-9	many	NA	13	TRBJ2-7	TGTGCCAGCAGCCCAAGACAGTTCTACGAGCAGTACTTC	CASSPRQFYEQYF
TRBV12-3/TRBV12-4	many	TRBD1	16	TRBJ1-5	TGTGCCAGCAGCCGAGCCGGGACAGGGGGCACTCAGCCCCAGCATTTT	CASSRAGTGGTQPQHF
TRBV20-1	NA	TRBD2	16	TRBJ2-1	TGCAGTGCTATAGCACTAGCGGGGGGGCCCATTAATGAGCAGTTCTTC	CSAIALAGGPINEQFF
TRBV20-1	NA	NA	14	TRBJ2-3	TGCAGTGCTAGGGGAAGCGGTGGCACAGATACGCAGTATTTT	CSARGSGGTDTQYF
TRBV20-1	many	NA	20	TRBJ1-5	TGCAGTGCTAGAGATGGAAAACATCCAGACCACGAGTTTAGCAATCAGCCCCAGCATTTT	CSARDGKHPDHEFSNQPQHF
TRBV11-2	NA	NA	14	TRBJ2-1	TGTGCCACCGAGCCGGGGGTGGGCTACAATGAGCAGTTCTTC	CATEPGVGYNEQFF
TRBV5-1	many	NA	12	TRBJ1-2	TGCGCCAGCAGCGACGGTAACTATGGCTACACCTTC	CASSDGNYGYTF
TRBV5-1	many	NA	15	TRBJ1-1	TGCGCCAGCAGCTTGGGGAACAGTGGGTACACTGAAGCTTTCTTT	CASSLGNSGYTEAFF
TRBV20-1	many	TRBD2	14	TRBJ2-5	TGCAGTGCTACGCCGGGACTAGCAGAGGAGACCCAGTACTTC	CSATPGLAEETQYF
TRBV5-1	many	NA	14	TRBJ2-5	TGCGCCAGCAGCTTGGCCGAAGATTGGGAGACCCAGTACTTC	CASSLAEDWETQYF
TRBV7-2	many	NA	13	TRBJ2-1	TGTGCCAGCAGCTTAGGGCTGTCAGGTGAGCAGTTCTTC	CASSLGLSGEQFF
TRBV7-8	many	NA	15	TRBJ2-1	TGTGCCAGCAGCTTAATAGGGACAATGAACAATGAGCAGTTCTTC	CASSLIGTMNNEQFF
TRBV6-5	many	TRBD2	16	TRBJ2-1	TGTGCCAGCAGCCACGAGGGAGCGGGGGGTCTAGGTGAGCAGTTCTTC	CASSHEGAGGLGEQFF
TRBV6-6	NA	NA	15	TRBJ2-5	TGTGCCAGCGGCACGGGCTGGGGCATTGAAGAGACCCAGTACTTC	CASGTGWGIEETQYF
TRBV10-2	many	TRBD1	11	TRBJ1-1	TGCGCCAGCAGCGGACAGGGGGAAGCTTTCTTT	CASSGQGEAFF
TRBV10-3	few	TRBD2	16	TRBJ2-1	TGTGCCATCAGTGAGTTTAATAGCGGGAGTTACAATGAGCAGTTCTTC	CAISEFNSGSYNEQFF
TRBV29-1	many	TRBD2	14	TRBJ2-5	TGCAGCACGGGACTAGCGGGAGGGCCGGGGACCCAGTACTTC	CSTGLAGGPGTQYF
TRBV12-3/TRBV12-4	many	NA	15	TRBJ2-2	TGTGCCAGCAGTTTAGTGGGCAGGAACATCGGGGAGCTGTTTTTT	CASSLVGRNIGELFF
TRBV10-3	many	NA	14	TRBJ1-2	TGTGCCATCAGTGAAGGGCCCGGAGACTATGGCTACACCTTC	CAISEGPGDYGYTF
TRBV7-9	medium-sized	NA	13	TRBJ1-6	TGTGCCAGCATCGACAGTGGGAATTCACCCCTCCACTTT	CASIDSGNSPLHF
TRBV18	many	NA	13	TRBJ1-1	TGTGCCAGCTCAGGGAAGGGGAACACTGAAGCTTTCTTT	CASSGKGNTEAFF